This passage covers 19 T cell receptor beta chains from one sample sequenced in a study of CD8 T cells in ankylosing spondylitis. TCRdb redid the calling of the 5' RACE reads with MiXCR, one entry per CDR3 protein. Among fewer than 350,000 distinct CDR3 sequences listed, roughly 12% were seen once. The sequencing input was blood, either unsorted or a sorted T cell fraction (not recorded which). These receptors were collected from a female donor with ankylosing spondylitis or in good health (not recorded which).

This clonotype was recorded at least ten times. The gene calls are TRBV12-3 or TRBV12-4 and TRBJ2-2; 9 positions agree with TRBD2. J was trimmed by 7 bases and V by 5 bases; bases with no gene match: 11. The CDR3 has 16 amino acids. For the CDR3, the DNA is TGTGCCAGCAGTCAACCGGGACTAGCAGTAGGCGGGGAGCTGTTTTTT. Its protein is CASSQPGLAVGGELFF.

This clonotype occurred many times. The CDR3 sequence: CASSQQGAGELFF. The CDR3 region has the DNA TGCGCCAGCAGCCAACAGGGGGCCGGGGAGCTGTTTTTT. J is TRBJ2-2 and V is TRBV5-1; 8 nucleotides line up with TRBD1. Germline-derived CDR1 and CDR2 are SGHRS and YFSETQ. Germline trimming cut 4 bases from V and 6 bases from J; bases unmatched to any gene: 2. This CDR3 has 13 residues.

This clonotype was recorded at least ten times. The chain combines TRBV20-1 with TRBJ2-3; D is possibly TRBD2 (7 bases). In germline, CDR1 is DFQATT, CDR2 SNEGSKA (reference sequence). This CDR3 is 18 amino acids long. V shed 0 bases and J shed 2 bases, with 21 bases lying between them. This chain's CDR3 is CSARDYGGHPATTDTQYF. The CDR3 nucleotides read TGCAGTGCTAGAGATTACGGGGGGCACCCGGCAACCACAGATACGCAGTATTTT.

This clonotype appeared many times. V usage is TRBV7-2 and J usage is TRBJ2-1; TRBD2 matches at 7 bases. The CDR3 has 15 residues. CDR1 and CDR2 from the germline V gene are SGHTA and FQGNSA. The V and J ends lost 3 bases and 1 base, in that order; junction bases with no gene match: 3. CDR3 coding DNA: TGTGCCAGCAGCTTTGGACTAGGGTCCTACAATGAGCAGTTCTTC. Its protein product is CASSFGLGSYNEQFF.

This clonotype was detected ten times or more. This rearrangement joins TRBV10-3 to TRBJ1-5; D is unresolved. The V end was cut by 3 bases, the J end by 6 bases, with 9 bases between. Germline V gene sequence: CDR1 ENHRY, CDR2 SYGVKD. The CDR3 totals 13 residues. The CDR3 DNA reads TGTGCCATCAGTGAAGAGGTTACTCAGCCCCAGCATTTT. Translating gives CAISEEVTQPQHF.

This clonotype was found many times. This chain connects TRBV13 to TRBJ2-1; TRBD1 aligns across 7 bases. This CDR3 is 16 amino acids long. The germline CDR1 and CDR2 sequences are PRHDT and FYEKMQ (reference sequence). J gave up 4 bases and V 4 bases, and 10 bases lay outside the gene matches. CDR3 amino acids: CASSSRQGVGYNEQFF. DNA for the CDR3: TGTGCCAGCAGCTCACGACAGGGTGTCGGATACAATGAGCAGTTCTTC.

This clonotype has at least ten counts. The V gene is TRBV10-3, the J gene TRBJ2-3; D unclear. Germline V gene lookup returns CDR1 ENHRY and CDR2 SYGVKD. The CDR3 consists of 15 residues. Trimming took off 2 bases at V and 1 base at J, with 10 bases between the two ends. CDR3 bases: TGTGCCATCAGTGAGGCCACTCTAGGCACAGATACGCAGTATTTT. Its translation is CAISEATLGTDTQYF.

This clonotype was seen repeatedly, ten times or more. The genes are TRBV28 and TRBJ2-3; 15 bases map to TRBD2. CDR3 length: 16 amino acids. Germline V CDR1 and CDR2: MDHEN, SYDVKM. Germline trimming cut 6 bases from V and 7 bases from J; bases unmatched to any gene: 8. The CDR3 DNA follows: TGTGCCAGCAGCCCCTGGACTAGCGGGAGGGAGAATACGCAGTATTTT. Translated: CASSPWTSGRENTQYF.

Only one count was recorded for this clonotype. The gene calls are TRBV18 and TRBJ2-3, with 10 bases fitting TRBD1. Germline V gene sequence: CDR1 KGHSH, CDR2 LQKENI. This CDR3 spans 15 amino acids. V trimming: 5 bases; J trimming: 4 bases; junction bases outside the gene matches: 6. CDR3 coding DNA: TGTGCCAGCTCAGACCGGGACAGGGGTGCAGATACGCAGTATTTT. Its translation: CASSDRDRGADTQYF.

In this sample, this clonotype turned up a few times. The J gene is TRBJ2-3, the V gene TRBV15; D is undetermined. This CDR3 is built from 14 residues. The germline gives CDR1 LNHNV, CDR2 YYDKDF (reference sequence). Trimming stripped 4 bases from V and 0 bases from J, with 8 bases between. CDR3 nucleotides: TGTGCCACCAGCACGGGCAGTAGCACAGATACGCAGTATTTT. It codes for CATSTGSSTDTQYF.

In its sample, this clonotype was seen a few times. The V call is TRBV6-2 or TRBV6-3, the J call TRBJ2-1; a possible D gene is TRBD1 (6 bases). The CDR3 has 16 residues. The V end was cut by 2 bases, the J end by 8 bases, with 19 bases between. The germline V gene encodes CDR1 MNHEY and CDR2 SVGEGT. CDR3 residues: CASSYQGLALKDEQFF. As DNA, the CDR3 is TGTGCCAGCAGTTACCAGGGGCTAGCTCTTAAGGATGAGCAGTTCTTC.

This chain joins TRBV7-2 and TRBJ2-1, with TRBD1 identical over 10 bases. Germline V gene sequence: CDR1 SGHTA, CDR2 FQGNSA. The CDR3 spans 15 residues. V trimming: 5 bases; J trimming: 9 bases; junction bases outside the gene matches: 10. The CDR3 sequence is CASSVSGQGSGEQFF. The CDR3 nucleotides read TGTGCCAGCAGCGTATCGGGACAGGGGAGCGGTGAGCAGTTCTTC. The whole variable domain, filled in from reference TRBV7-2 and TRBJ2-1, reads GAGVSQSPSNKVTEKGKDVELRCDPISGHTALYWYRQSLGQGLEFLIYFQGNSAPDKSGLPSDRFSAERTGGSVSTLTIQRTQQEDSAVYLCASSVSGQGSGEQFFGPGTRLTVL.

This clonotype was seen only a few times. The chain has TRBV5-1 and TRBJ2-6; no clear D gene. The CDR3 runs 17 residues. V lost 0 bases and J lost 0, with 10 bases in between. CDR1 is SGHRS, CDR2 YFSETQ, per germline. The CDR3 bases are TGCGCCAGCAGCTTGGGACTGCTGCCCTCTGGGGCCAACGTCCTGACTTTC. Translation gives CASSLGLLPSGANVLTF.

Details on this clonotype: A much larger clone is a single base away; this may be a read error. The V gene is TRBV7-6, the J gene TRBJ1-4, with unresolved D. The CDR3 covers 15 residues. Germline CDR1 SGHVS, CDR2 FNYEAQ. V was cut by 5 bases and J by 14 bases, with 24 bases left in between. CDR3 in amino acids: CASSPSVAPRRVLFF. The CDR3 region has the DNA TGTGCCAGCAGCCCCTCCGTGGCCCCACGACGGGTGCTGTTTTTT.

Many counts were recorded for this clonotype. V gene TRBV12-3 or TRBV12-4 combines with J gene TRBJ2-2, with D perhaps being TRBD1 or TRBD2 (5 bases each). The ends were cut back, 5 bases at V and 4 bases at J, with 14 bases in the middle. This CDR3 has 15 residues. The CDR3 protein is CASSHTPGTTGELFF. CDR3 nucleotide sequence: TGTGCCAGCAGTCACACCCCGGGGACCACCGGGGAGCTGTTTTTT.

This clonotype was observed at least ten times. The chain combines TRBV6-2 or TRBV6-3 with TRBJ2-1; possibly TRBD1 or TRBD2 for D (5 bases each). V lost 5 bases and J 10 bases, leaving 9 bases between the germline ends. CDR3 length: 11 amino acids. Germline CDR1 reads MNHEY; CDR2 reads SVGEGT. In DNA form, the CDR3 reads TGTGCCAGCAGTCCCCGGGGCGAGCAGTTCTTC. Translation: CASSPRGEQFF.

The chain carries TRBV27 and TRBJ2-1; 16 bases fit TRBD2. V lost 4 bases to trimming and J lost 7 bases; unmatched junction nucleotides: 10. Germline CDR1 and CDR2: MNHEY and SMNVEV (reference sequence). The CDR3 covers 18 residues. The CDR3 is CASSSNRVGLAGGNEQFF. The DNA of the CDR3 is TGTGCCAGCAGTTCCAACCGCGTGGGACTAGCGGGAGGGAATGAGCAGTTCTTC.

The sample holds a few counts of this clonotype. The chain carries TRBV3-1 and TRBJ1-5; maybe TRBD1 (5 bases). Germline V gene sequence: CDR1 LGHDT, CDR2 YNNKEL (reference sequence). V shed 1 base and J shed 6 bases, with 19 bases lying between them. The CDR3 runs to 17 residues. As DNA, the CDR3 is TGTGCCAGCAGCCAAGGGAAGGTTCTCGCTAGGGGTCAGCCCCAGCATTTT. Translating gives CASSQGKVLARGQPQHF.

CDR3 amino acids: CASRPGAGANEQYF. CDR3 nucleotide sequence: TGTGCCAGCAGACCGGGAGCAGGGGCAAACGAGCAGTACTTC. The V gene is TRBV12-3 or TRBV12-4, the J gene TRBJ2-7; D is possibly TRBD1 or TRBD2 (6 bases each). The CDR3 runs 14 residues. With 6 bases removed from V and 5 bases from J, the gap between germline ends came to 17 bases.